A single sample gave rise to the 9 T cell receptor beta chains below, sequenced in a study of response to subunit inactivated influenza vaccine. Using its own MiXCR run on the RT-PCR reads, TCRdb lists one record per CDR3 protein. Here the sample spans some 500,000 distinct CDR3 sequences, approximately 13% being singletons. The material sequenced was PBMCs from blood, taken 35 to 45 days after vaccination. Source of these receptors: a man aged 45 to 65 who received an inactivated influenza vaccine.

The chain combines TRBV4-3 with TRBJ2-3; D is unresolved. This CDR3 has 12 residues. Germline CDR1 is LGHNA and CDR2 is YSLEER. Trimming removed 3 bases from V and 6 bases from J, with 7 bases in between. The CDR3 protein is CASSHARDTQYF. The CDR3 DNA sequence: TGCGCCAGCAGCCACGCAAGGGATACGCAGTATTTT.

The CDR3 protein is CASSLLGLAENTGELFF. The CDR3 DNA sequence: TGCGCCAGCAGCTTGCTAGGACTAGCGGAGAACACCGGGGAGCTGTTTTTT. This rearrangement joins TRBV5-1 to TRBJ2-2; 10 bases line up with TRBD2. Germline CDR1 is SGHRS and CDR2 is YFSETQ. This CDR3 has 17 residues. With V trimmed by 1 base and J by 1 base, 4 bases remained unmatched.

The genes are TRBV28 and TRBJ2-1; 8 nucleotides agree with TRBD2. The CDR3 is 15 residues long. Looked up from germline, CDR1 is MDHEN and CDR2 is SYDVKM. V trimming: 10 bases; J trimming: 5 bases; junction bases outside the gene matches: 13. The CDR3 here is CAIQRLASTHNEQFF. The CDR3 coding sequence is TGTGCCATTCAACGACTAGCGTCGACCCACAATGAGCAGTTCTTC.

The DNA of the CDR3 is TGTGCCAGCAGCCCGCTACTAGCGGGGGGCCAACTCACAGATACGCAGTATTTT. Its protein product is CASSPLLAGGQLTDTQYF. The chain is built from TRBV5-6 and TRBJ2-3, with 12 positions matching TRBD2. CDR3 length: 18 residues. Germline CDR1 reads SGHDT; CDR2 reads YYEEEE. Germline trimming cut 4 bases from V and 2 bases from J; bases unmatched to any gene: 11.

This CDR3 reads CASSGLNTEAFF. CDR3 DNA: TGTGCCAGCAGCGGGTTGAACACTGAAGCTTTCTTT. The chain couples TRBV7-8 to TRBJ1-1; D is uncertain. CDR3 length: 12 residues. Germline V gene lookup returns CDR1 SGHVS and CDR2 FQNEAQ. Trimming removed 5 bases from V and 0 bases from J, with 4 bases in between.

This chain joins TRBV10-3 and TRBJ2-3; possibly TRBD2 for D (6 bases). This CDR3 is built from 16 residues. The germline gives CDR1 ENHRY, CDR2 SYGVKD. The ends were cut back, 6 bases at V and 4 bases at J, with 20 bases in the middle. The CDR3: CAIRRGDGRAADTQYF. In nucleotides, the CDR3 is TGTGCCATCAGGCGAGGGGACGGGAGAGCCGCAGATACGCAGTATTTT.

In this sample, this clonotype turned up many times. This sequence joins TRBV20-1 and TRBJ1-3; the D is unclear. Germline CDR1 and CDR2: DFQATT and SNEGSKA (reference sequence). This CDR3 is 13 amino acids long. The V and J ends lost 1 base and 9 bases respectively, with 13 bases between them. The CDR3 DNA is TGCAGTGCTAGAGTGGGGTTTGCCGGCACCATATATTTT. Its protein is CSARVGFAGTIYF.

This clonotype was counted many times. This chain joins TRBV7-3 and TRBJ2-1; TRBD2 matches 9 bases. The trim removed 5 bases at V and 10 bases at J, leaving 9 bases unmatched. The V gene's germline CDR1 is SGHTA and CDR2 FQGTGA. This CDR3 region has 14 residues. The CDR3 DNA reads TGTGCCAGCAGCAAAACCGGGACTAGCAAGGAGCAGTTCTTC. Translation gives CASSKTGTSKEQFF.

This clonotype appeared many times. The CDR3 nucleotides read TGCGCCAGCAGTGATCCGCCAGGGTCTTCGGGGGAGCAGTACTTC. Its protein is CASSDPPGSSGEQYF. This chain uses TRBV10-2 with TRBJ2-7; D possibly uses TRBD1 or TRBD2 (5 bases each). The CDR3 sequence is 15 residues long. Between the trimmed V and J ends, which lost 3 bases and 7 bases, there was a span of 19 bases. Looked up from germline, CDR1 is WSHSY and CDR2 is SAAADI.